The following is a T cell receptor (beta chain) sequence with its context. As yet, its antigen is unknown. Produced via immunoSEQ multiplex PCR; TCRdb's table is partial and in-frame only. The sample lists about 400,000 clones; 80% to 95% were seen once. The treatment is: some 19 received Ad26.COV2.S at low or high dose, single or two shots; roughly five received placebo; per-sample allocation not given. Samples came from day 63 after the first vaccine or placebo injection. An Ad26 vector expressing Wuhan-strain SARS-CoV-2 spike served as the vaccine. The data were taken from a study of Ad26.COV2.S vaccination and SARS-CoV-2 variants. About the study: Donor participated within the Ad26.COV2.S arm of the COV1001 trial. Dosing was one shot or two shots 56 days apart.

Study-wide results and caveats: Measurement of non-spike TCR breadth gave similar results in vaccine and placebo recipients.

This receptor was taken from a person between 18 and 60 years old who received the Ad26.COV2.S COVID-19 vaccine or a placebo. This specimen consisted of peripheral blood, obtained in a trial of Ad26.COV2.S vaccine versus placebo.

CDR3 amino acids: CASSVEDRLAYGYTF. The CDR3 nucleotides are TGTGCCAGCAGCGTAGAGGACAGGTTAGCCTATGGCTACACCTTC. The rearrangement uses TRBV9 and TRBJ1-2; 7 bases agree with TRBD1. CDR1 and CDR2 from the germline V gene are SGDLS and YYNGEE. CDR3 length: 15 amino acids. With V trimmed by 0 bases and J by 4 bases, 6 bases remained unmatched.